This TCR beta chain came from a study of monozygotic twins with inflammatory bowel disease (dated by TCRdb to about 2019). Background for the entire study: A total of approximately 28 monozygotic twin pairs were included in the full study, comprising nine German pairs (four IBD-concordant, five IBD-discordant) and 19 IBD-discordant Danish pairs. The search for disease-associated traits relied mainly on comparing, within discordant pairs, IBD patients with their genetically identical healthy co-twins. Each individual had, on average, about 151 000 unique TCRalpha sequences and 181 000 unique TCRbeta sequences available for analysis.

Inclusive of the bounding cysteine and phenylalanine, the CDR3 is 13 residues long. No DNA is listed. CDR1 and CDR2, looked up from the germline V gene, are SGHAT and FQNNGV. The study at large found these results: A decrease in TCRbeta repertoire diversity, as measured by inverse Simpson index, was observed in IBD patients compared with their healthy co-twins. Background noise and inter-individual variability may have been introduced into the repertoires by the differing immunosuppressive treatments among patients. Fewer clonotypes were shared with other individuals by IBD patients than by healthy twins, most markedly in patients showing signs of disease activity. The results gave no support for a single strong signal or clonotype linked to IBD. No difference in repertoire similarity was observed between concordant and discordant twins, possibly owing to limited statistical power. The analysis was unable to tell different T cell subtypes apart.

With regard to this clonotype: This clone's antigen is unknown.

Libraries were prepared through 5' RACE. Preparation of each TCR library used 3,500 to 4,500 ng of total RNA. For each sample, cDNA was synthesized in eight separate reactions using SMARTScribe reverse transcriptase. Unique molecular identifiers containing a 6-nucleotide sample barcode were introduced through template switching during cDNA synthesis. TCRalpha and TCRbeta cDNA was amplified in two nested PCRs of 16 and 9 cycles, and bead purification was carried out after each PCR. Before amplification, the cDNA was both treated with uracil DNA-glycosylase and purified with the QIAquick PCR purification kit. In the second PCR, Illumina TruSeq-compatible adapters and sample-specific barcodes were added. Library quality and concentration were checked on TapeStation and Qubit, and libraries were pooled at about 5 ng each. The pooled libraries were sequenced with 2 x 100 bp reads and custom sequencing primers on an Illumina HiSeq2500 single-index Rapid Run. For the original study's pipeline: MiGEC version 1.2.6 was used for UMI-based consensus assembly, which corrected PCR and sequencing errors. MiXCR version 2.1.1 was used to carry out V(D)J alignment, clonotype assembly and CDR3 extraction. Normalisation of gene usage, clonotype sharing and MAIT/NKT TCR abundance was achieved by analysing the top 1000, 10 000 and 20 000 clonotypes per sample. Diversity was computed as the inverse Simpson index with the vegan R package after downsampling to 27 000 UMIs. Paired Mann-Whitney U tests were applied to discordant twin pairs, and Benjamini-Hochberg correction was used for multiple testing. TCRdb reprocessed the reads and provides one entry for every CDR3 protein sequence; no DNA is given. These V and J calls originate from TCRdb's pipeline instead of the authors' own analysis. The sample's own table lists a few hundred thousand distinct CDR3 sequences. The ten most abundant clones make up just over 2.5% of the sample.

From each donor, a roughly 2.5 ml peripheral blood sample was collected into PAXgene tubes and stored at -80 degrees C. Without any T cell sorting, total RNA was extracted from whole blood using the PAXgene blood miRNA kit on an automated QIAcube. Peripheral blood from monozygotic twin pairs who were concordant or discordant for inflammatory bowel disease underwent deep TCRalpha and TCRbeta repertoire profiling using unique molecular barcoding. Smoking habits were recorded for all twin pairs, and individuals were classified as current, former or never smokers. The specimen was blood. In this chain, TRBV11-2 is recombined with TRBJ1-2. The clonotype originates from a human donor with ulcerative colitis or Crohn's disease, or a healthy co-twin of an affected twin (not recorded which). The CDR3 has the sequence CASSSSRVYGYTF.